Each of the 4 T cell receptor beta chains below was sequenced from the same sample in a study of response to subunit inactivated influenza vaccine. TCRdb redid the calling of the RT-PCR reads with MiXCR, one entry per CDR3 protein. The profile shows 500,000 to 600,000 distinct CDR3 sequences, 7.6% of them singletons. The sample was PBMCs from blood, taken around 2 years after vaccination. The receptors derive from a man between 50 and 70 years old who received an inactivated influenza vaccine.

The rearrangement joins TRBV4-3 to TRBJ2-6; D is unresolved. This CDR3 has 16 amino acids. In germline, CDR1 is LGHNA, CDR2 YSLEER. V was shortened by 0 bases and J by 2 bases, with 8 bases between the two germline ends. CDR3 sequence reads: CASSQEGDAGANVLTF. CDR3 DNA sequence: TGCGCCAGCAGCCAAGAGGGCGATGCTGGGGCCAACGTCCTGACTTTC.

The chain carries TRBV28 and TRBJ1-2; D call uncertain. Trimming shortened V by 5 bases and J by 0 bases, and 16 bases separated the two germline ends. Germline V gene data show CDR1 as MDHEN and CDR2 as SYDVKM. This CDR3 has 16 residues. The CDR3 DNA follows: TGTGCCAGCAGTCCCCCCGGACTCGGGACTAACTATGGCTACACCTTC. Translation: CASSPPGLGTNYGYTF.

Only a few counts were recorded for this clonotype. The V gene is TRBV7-2, the J gene TRBJ1-5; tentative D call: TRBD1 (6 bases). CDR1 is SGHTA, CDR2 FQGNSA, per germline. This CDR3 is 15 amino acids long. The V end was cut by 5 bases, the J end by 7 bases, with 18 bases between. The CDR3 nucleotides read TGTGCCAGCAGCGCCGATTTCGCAGGGGACCAGCCCCAGCATTTT. Amino acid sequence: CASSADFAGDQPQHF.

The chain links TRBV27 to TRBJ2-3; 9 bases are a match to TRBD2. Germline V lookup: CDR1 MNHEY, CDR2 SMNVEV (reference sequence). The trim removed 7 bases at V and 4 bases at J, leaving 15 bases unmatched. The CDR3 spans 17 residues. The CDR3 sequence: CASNLLASGVGADTQYF. In nucleotides, the CDR3 is TGTGCCAGCAACCTTCTCGCTAGCGGGGTGGGCGCAGATACGCAGTATTTT.